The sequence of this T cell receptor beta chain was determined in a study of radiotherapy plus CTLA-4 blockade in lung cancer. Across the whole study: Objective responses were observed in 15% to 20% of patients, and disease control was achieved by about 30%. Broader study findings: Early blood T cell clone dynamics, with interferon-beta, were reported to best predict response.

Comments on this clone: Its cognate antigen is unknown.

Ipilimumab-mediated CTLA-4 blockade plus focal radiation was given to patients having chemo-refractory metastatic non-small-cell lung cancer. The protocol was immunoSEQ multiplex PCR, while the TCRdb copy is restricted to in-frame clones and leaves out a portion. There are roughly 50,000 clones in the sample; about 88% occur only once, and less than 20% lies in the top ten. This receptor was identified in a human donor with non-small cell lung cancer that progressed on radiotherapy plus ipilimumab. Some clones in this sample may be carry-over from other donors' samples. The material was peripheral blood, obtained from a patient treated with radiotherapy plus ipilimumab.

The CDR3, as DNA: TGCGCCAGCAGCGACTCTAGCGGGGGGGCCGTCGATACGCAGTATTTT. As protein: CASSDSSGGAVDTQYF. The chain carries TRBV5-1 and TRBJ2-3; 12 nucleotides agree with TRBD2. This CDR3 is 16 amino acids long. Per germline, CDR1 SGHRS and CDR2 YFSETQ. V lost 4 bases to trimming and J lost 6 bases; unmatched junction nucleotides: 9.